This is a list of T cell receptor beta chains from one sample in a study of cytomegalovirus exposure and HLA in healthy donors. Method: immunoSEQ multiplex PCR; TCRdb's copy keeps in-frame clones and lacks some. The sample records tens of thousands of clones, approximately 71% being singletons. Material for sequencing was PBMCs. The receptors derive from a woman in her 40s in good health and CMV-seronegative. Each CDR3 is given with its conserved first and last residue. A D gene is named only where the DNA matches it firmly. Size is omitted from some rows. Given values are once, few, many or a class for expanded clones.

v_call,d_call,j_call,clone_size,cdr3_aa,cdr3_nt
TRBV19,-,TRBJ2-7,-,CASSIAVRGAGQDKQYF,TGTGCCAGTAGTATAGCGGTGCGGGGAGCGGGCCAGGATAAACAGTACTTC
TRBV15,TRBD2,TRBJ2-2,-,CATSSSGEGTGELFF,TGTGCCACCAGTTCTAGCGGAGAAGGCACCGGGGAGCTGTTTTTT
TRBV15,-,TRBJ1-1,-,CATSRDRGSLNTEAFF,TGTGCCACCAGCAGAGATAGAGGCAGCTTGAACACTGAAGCTTTCTTT
TRBV29-1,TRBD2,TRBJ2-7,-,CSVVAGKSSYEQYF,TGCAGCGTCGTAGCGGGGAAGAGCTCCTACGAGCAGTACTTC
TRBV5-1,-,TRBJ2-3,-,CASSSRMSTDTQYF,TGCGCCAGCAGTTCTAGAATGAGCACAGATACGCAGTATTTT
TRBV19,TRBD2,TRBJ2-3,few,CASSIATTGGPEDTQYF,TGTGCCAGTAGTATAGCGACAACGGGGGGGCCCGAAGATACGCAGTATTTT
TRBV19,TRBD2,TRBJ2-5,-,CASSIVGAEAGETQYF,TGTGCCAGTAGTATAGTAGGGGCCGAAGCGGGGGAGACCCAGTACTTC
TRBV9,TRBD2,TRBJ2-2,-,CASSVALAGDGELFF,TGTGCCAGCAGCGTAGCACTAGCGGGGGACGGGGAGCTGTTTTTT
TRBV5-1,-,TRBJ2-2,-,CASQRGDAGELFF,TGCGCCAGCCAGCGCGGTGACGCCGGGGAGCTGTTTTTT
TRBV4-2,-,TRBJ1-1,-,CASSQDRSGARGGTEAFF,TGTGCCAGCAGCCAAGATAGGTCGGGGGCGCGGGGGGGCACTGAAGCTTTCTTT
TRBV5-4,TRBD1,TRBJ2-1,-,CASSLGDSTYNEQFF,TGTGCCAGCAGCTTGGGGGACAGCACCTACAATGAGCAGTTCTTC
TRBV11-1,-,TRBJ2-7,few,CASSLSEINYEQYF,TGTGCCAGCAGCTTATCAGAAATTAACTACGAGCAGTACTTC
TRBV5-4,TRBD1,TRBJ2-5,-,CASSQDRKETQYF,TGTGCCAGCAGCCAGGACAGGAAAGAGACCCAGTACTTC
TRBV7-9,-,TRBJ2-1,medium-sized,CASSLGLSYNEQFF,TGTGCCAGCAGCTTGGGGCTTTCCTACAATGAGCAGTTCTTC
TRBV9,-,TRBJ1-1,-,CASSIQVAGNTEAFF,TGTGCCAGCAGCATCCAGGTTGCCGGAAACACTGAAGCTTTCTTT
TRBV28,TRBD1,TRBJ1-1,-,CASSLFGWTGAKGTEAFF,TGTGCCAGCAGTTTATTCGGTTGGACAGGGGCCAAGGGGACTGAAGCTTTCTTT
TRBV6-4,TRBD1,TRBJ1-1,-,CASSDSIQDRASMNTEAFF,TGTGCCAGCAGTGACTCGATCCAGGACAGGGCTTCCATGAACACTGAAGCTTTCTTT
TRBV5-1,-,TRBJ2-3,once,CASSLVEATDTQYF,TGCGCCAGCAGCTTGGTGGAGGCTACAGATACGCAGTATTTT
TRBV5-1,TRBD2,TRBJ2-1,-,CASSLGLAGSGNEQFF,TGCGCCAGCAGCTTGGGACTAGCGGGTAGTGGTAATGAGCAGTTCTTC
TRBV7-9,-,TRBJ2-7,-,CASSLGGGPYEQYF,TGTGCCAGCAGCTTAGGAGGGGGTCCCTACGAGCAGTACTTC
TRBV9,TRBD2,TRBJ2-5,few,CASSVDVSGGETQYF,TGTGCCAGCAGCGTAGACGTTAGCGGGGGAGAGACCCAGTACTTC
TRBV19,TRBD1,TRBJ1-4,-,CASSTSDRAKLFF,TGTGCCAGTAGTACCTCCGACAGGGCAAAACTGTTTTTT
TRBV4-3,TRBD1,TRBJ2-7,once,CASSQDRGTGAYEQYF,TGCGCCAGCAGCCAAGATCGTGGGACAGGGGCATACGAGCAGTACTTC
TRBV30,TRBD2,TRBJ2-2,-,CAWRGGTGELFF,TGTGCCTGGAGGGGGGGGACCGGGGAGCTGTTTTTT
TRBV4-1,-,TRBJ1-5,few,CASSQATGKQPQHF,TGCGCCAGCAGCCAGGCCACAGGGAAGCAGCCCCAGCATTTT
TRBV5-1,TRBD2,TRBJ2-7,once,CASSLDGGRAYEQYF,TGCGCCAGCAGCTTGGATGGCGGGAGGGCTTACGAGCAGTACTTC
TRBV15,-,TRBJ2-5,-,CATSRGWFRVQETQYF,TGTGCCACCAGCAGAGGTTGGTTCAGGGTTCAAGAGACCCAGTACTTC
TRBV7-2,TRBD2,TRBJ2-7,-,CASSLVSSGDPYEQYF,TGTGCCAGCAGCTTAGTGTCTAGCGGGGACCCCTACGAGCAGTACTTC
TRBV19,-,TRBJ2-5,-,CASSIAAGHSAQETQYF,TGTGCCAGTAGTATAGCGGCAGGGCACTCCGCGCAAGAGACCCAGTACTTC
TRBV7-9,-,TRBJ2-2,-,CASIPTVNTGELFF,TGTGCCAGCATCCCGACTGTTAACACCGGGGAGCTGTTTTTT
TRBV5-8,-,TRBJ2-5,-,CASSLQGSGIETQYF,TGTGCCAGCAGCTTGCAAGGATCGGGTATCGAGACCCAGTACTTC
TRBV30,TRBD2,TRBJ2-3,-,CAWSVPLAGGGTDTQYF,TGTGCCTGGAGTGTACCGTTAGCGGGAGGGGGCACAGATACGCAGTATTTT
TRBV4-3,TRBD2,TRBJ2-7,few,CASSQASSGRGVGIYEQYF,TGCGCCAGCAGCCAAGCGTCTAGCGGGAGGGGTGTAGGAATCTACGAGCAGTACTTC
TRBV29-1,TRBD2,TRBJ2-3,-,CSVDIGLAGDTQYF,TGCAGCGTTGATATTGGGTTAGCGGGGGATACGCAGTATTTT
TRBV9,TRBD1,TRBJ1-1,few,CASSVGQGETEAFF,TGTGCCAGCAGCGTCGGACAGGGGGAAACTGAAGCTTTCTTT
TRBV15,TRBD1,TRBJ2-2,-,CATSPRDRGFTGELFF,TGTGCCACCAGCCCCAGGGACAGGGGTTTCACCGGGGAGCTGTTTTTT
TRBV2,TRBD2,TRBJ2-3,-,CASSEDTSGGVGTDTQYF,TGTGCCAGCAGTGAAGATACTAGCGGGGGGGTTGGCACAGATACGCAGTATTTT
TRBV19,TRBD2,TRBJ2-3,-,CASSVSGGAADTQYF,TGTGCCAGTAGTGTTAGCGGGGGGGCCGCAGATACGCAGTATTTT
TRBV11-2,-,TRBJ2-7,-,CASSADTGYEQYF,TGTGCCAGCAGCGCGGACACAGGCTACGAGCAGTACTTC
TRBV29-1,TRBD1,TRBJ1-5,-,CSVGDRGNQPQHF,TGCAGCGTTGGGGACAGGGGGAATCAGCCCCAGCATTTT
TRBV2,-,TRBJ1-5,once,CASSERSNYSNQPQHF,TGTGCCAGCAGCGAAAGGTCTAACTATAGCAATCAGCCCCAGCATTTT
TRBV14,TRBD2,TRBJ2-1,once,CASSPRLAGVGEQFF,TGTGCCAGCAGCCCCAGACTAGCGGGAGTGGGTGAGCAGTTCTTC
TRBV30,TRBD1,TRBJ1-1,-,CAWSPGRTGWGEAFF,TGTGCCTGGAGTCCGGGGCGGACAGGCTGGGGGGAAGCTTTCTTT
TRBV6-5,TRBD1,TRBJ1-5,-,CASTPTGTGNQPQHF,TGTGCCAGCACTCCAACCGGGACAGGGAATCAGCCCCAGCATTTT
TRBV30,-,TRBJ2-5,once,CAWSAAAETQYF,TGTGCCTGGAGTGCTGCCGCGGAGACCCAGTACTTC
TRBV18,-,TRBJ2-3,-,CASSPPGRADTQYF,TGTGCCAGCTCACCACCCGGCAGGGCAGATACGCAGTATTTT
TRBV9,TRBD1,TRBJ2-6,-,CASSGLGQAISGANVLTF,TGTGCCAGCAGCGGACTCGGACAGGCGATCTCTGGGGCCAACGTCCTGACTTTC
TRBV4-3,-,TRBJ2-7,-,CASSQDLVGGASYEQYF,TGCGCCAGCAGCCAAGATCTGGTCGGGGGAGCTTCCTACGAGCAGTACTTC
TRBV2,TRBD2,TRBJ2-7,-,CASSDEAGGFHEQYF,TGTGCCAGCAGTGATGAAGCGGGAGGTTTCCACGAGCAGTACTTC
TRBV5-4,TRBD2,TRBJ2-1,-,CASSARLAALNNEQFF,TGTGCCAGCAGCGCCAGACTAGCGGCGTTAAACAATGAGCAGTTCTTC
TRBV11-2,TRBD1,TRBJ2-7,-,CASSLDRGPPYEQYF,TGTGCCAGCAGCTTAGATAGGGGGCCCCCCTACGAGCAGTACTTC
TRBV5-4,-,TRBJ1-3,few,CASSFGDRPGNTIYF,TGTGCCAGCAGCTTCGGAGACAGGCCTGGAAACACCATATATTTT